This T cell receptor (beta chain) was found in a study of blood T cell repertoires in COVID-19. About the study: Whether acute or convalescent, the COVID-19 samples came from the United States, Italy and Spain. In each case, the material was cDNA or gDNA derived from T cells, B-cell-depleted T cells, or PBMCs.

In the source study's methods: Estimation of nucleated cell counts relied on the amplification of reference gene primers. Method: immunoSEQ multiplex PCR; TCRdb's copy keeps in-frame clones and lacks some. V and J calls and clone size follow that table, whereas D and trimming were derived from the DNA. This table holds under 150,000 clones, about four fifths found once. Germline CDR1 and CDR2: SGHTA and FQGNSA. V lost 1 base and J 6 bases, leaving 16 bases between the germline ends. CDR3 size: 15 residues. The rearrangement links TRBV7-2 to TRBJ2-7, with D tentatively TRBD2 (6 bases). The sequence was obtained from a middle-aged man with active or convalescent COVID-19. The sequencing input was peripheral blood. CDR3 amino acids: CASSLVGEGRREQYF. CDR3 sequence (DNA): TGTGCCAGCAGCTTAGTGGGCGAGGGGAGGCGCGAGCAGTACTTC.